The 24 T cell receptor beta chains below were found in one sample sequenced in a study of blood T cell repertoires in COVID-19. The protocol was immunoSEQ multiplex PCR, while the TCRdb copy is restricted to in-frame clones and leaves out a portion. Of more than 200,000 clones in the sample, around four fifths were seen once. The sequenced material came from peripheral blood. These receptors all come from a woman between 45 and 65 years old with acute or convalescent COVID-19.

V usage is TRBV6-1 and J usage is TRBJ1-2; tentatively, D is TRBD1 (6 bases). This CDR3 is 17 amino acids long. From germline, CDR1 is MNHNS and CDR2 SASEGT. Trimming removed 0 bases at V and 4 bases at J, with 18 bases between. The CDR3 DNA sequence: TGTGCCAGCAGTGAAGCAGGAGGGGGGGGCGGATTCTATGGCTACACCTTC. As protein: CASSEAGGGGGFYGYTF.

V usage is TRBV7-2 and J usage is TRBJ2-2, with D unclear. Trimming shortened V by 0 bases and J by 2 bases, and 7 bases separated the two germline ends. Germline loops: CDR1 SGHTA, CDR2 FQGNSA. There are 15 residues in the CDR3. The CDR3 DNA reads as TGTGCCAGCAGCTTAGCGCTCAGTAACACCGGGGAGCTGTTTTTT. Its protein product is CASSLALSNTGELFF.

The rearrangement links TRBV6-2 or TRBV6-3 to TRBJ1-6, with D maybe TRBD1 (5 bases). Germline CDR1 is MNHEY and CDR2 is SVGEGT. This CDR3 comprises 17 residues. The V gene lost 6 bases and the J gene lost 10 bases, with 25 bases spanning the gap. This CDR3 reads CASSPQTPTGLGSPLHF. CDR3 in DNA: TGTGCCAGCAGCCCTCAAACACCGACGGGACTGGGGTCACCCCTCCACTTT.

The rearrangement links TRBV3-1 (or the pseudogene TRBV3-2) to TRBJ2-2, with D maybe TRBD2 (5 bases). V lost 6 bases and J 5 bases, leaving 13 bases between the germline ends. Germline lookup yields CDR1 LGHDT and CDR2 YNNKEL (reference sequence). The CDR3 totals 14 residues. The CDR3 DNA reads TGTGCCAGCAGGCGACTCGAGGGAACCGGGGAGCTGTTTTTT. Protein sequence: CASRRLEGTGELFF.

This clone has only a few counts. The rearrangement links TRBV6-1 to TRBJ1-5; 10 bases are shared with TRBD1. After removal of 3 bases from V and 2 bases from J, the junction contained 7 bases not matched to a gene. CDR1 is MNHNS, CDR2 SASEGT, per germline. The CDR3 sequence is 17 residues long. The CDR3 DNA is TGTGCCAGCAGTGACCGCCCGGACAGGGGGGGCAATCAGCCCCAGCATTTT. Translation gives CASSDRPDRGGNQPQHF.

V gene TRBV6-5 combines with J gene TRBJ1-2; 9 bases are a match to TRBD1. The J segment lost 6 bases and the V segment lost 6 bases, leaving 11 bases of the junction unmatched. CDR1 is MNHEY and CDR2 is SVGAGI in the germline V gene. There are 15 residues in the CDR3. CDR3: CASSLNRDRVHGYTF. The CDR3, as DNA: TGTGCCAGCAGCTTAAACCGGGACAGGGTTCATGGCTACACCTTC.

This rearrangement joins TRBV29-1 to TRBJ1-4; no clear D. Germline CDR1 and CDR2: SQVTM and ANQGSEA. V lost 6 bases and J lost 2, with 7 bases in between. The CDR3 runs to 12 residues. This chain's CDR3 is CSVLGTNEKLFF. As DNA, the CDR3 is TGCAGCGTCCTCGGGACTAATGAAAAACTGTTTTTT.

The chain joins TRBV5-6 to TRBJ2-7; 8 nucleotides agree with TRBD2. Germline CDR1 is SGHDT and CDR2 is YYEEEE. V shed 5 bases and J 2 bases; nucleotides not matched to a gene: 6. CDR3 length: 14 residues. CDR3 coding DNA: TGTGCCAGCAGGCTCTCGGGACTAGCCTACGAGCAGTACTTC. Protein sequence: CASRLSGLAYEQYF.

V gene TRBV4-2 combines with J gene TRBJ1-2, with D perhaps TRBD1 (6 bases). This CDR3 has 17 amino acids. CDR1 is LGHNA and CDR2 is YNFKEQ in the germline V gene. Trimming took 1 base from V and 4 from J, leaving 19 bases between them. The CDR3, as DNA: TGTGCCAGCAGCCAAGCACGCGGGGGGCCTGGGATCTATGGCTACACCTTC. Its protein product is CASSQARGGPGIYGYTF.

The rearrangement links TRBV19 to TRBJ1-3; unclear D gene. This CDR3 is built from 15 residues. The V end was cut by 5 bases, the J end by 6 bases, with 17 bases between. Germline lookup yields CDR1 LNHDA and CDR2 SQIVND (reference sequence). Written as DNA, the CDR3 is TGTGCCAGTAGTGACGGTCCCCGAGGGCCAAACACCATATATTTT. Translated: CASSDGPRGPNTIYF.

The chain is built from TRBV28 and TRBJ2-2; maybe TRBD1 (6 bases). The CDR3 covers 13 residues. Germline V CDR1 and CDR2: MDHEN, SYDVKM. Trimming left V 7 bases short and J 2 bases short, with 8 bases between. In DNA, the CDR3 is TGTGCCAGCATACAGGGTAACACCGGGGAGCTGTTTTTT. As protein: CASIQGNTGELFF.

The chain couples TRBV12-3 or TRBV12-4 to TRBJ2-5, with 9 bases fitting TRBD2. This CDR3 comprises 13 residues. Trimming took 4 bases from V and 5 from J; bases not matched to a gene: 2. Written as DNA, the CDR3 is TGTGCCAGCAGTTGGACTAGCGTGGAGACCCAGTACTTC. This codes for CASSWTSVETQYF.

The chain is built from TRBV2 and TRBJ2-7; D remains unclear. This CDR3 has 13 residues. CDR1 and CDR2 (germline): SNHLY, FYNNEI. The V and J ends lost 1 base and 3 bases respectively, with 7 bases between them. CDR3 coding DNA: TGTGCCAGCAGTGAAGTTCCCGGCTACGAGCAGTACTTC. Its protein is CASSEVPGYEQYF.

The chain employs TRBV5-5 and TRBJ2-7, with D tentatively TRBD2 (5 bases). CDR3 length equals 14 residues. V dropped 4 bases and J dropped 0 bases, with 11 bases sitting between them. Per germline, CDR1 SGHKS and CDR2 YYEKEE (reference sequence). In DNA, the CDR3 is TGTGCCAGCAGCCGAGAGGGCTCCTCCTACGAGCAGTACTTC. Its translation: CASSREGSSYEQYF.

J is TRBJ2-1 and V is TRBV6-6; 14 nucleotides match TRBD2. V lost 6 bases to trimming and J lost 4 bases; unmatched junction nucleotides: 14. This CDR3 has 19 residues. CDR1 MNHNY and CDR2 SVGAGI come from the germline V gene (reference sequence). This CDR3 is CASSRLAGGSSQRYNEQFF. The CDR3, as DNA: TGTGCCAGCAGCCGACTAGCGGGAGGGTCCTCCCAACGATACAATGAGCAGTTCTTC.

V usage is TRBV24-1 and J usage is TRBJ2-3; weak D call: TRBD1 (5 bases). This CDR3 has 13 amino acids. V was pared by 6 bases and J by 2 bases, with 8 bases between. The germline V gene encodes CDR1 KGHDR and CDR2 SFDVKD. Written as DNA, the CDR3 is TGTGCCACCAGTACTGGGGCCACAGATACGCAGTATTTT. This translates into CATSTGATDTQYF.

V gene TRBV6-5 combines with J gene TRBJ2-7; D gene ambiguous. The CDR3 is 13 amino acids. V lost 6 bases and J lost 2, with 11 bases in between. The germline V gene encodes CDR1 MNHEY and CDR2 SVGAGI. The CDR3 DNA sequence: TGTGCCAGCAGCCCCGACTGGGCCTACGAGCAGTACTTC. Translated, it gives CASSPDWAYEQYF.

The V gene is TRBV10-3, the J gene TRBJ2-7; the match to TRBD1 covers 7 bases. The ends lost 10 bases at V and 3 bases at J; junction bases unmatched: 12. CDR1 and CDR2 (germline): ENHRY, SYGVKD. This CDR3 region has 14 residues. The CDR3 sequence: CATVDFPGGYEQYF. The DNA of the CDR3 is TGTGCCACCGTGGACTTCCCAGGGGGCTACGAGCAGTACTTC.

The genes are TRBV6-5 and TRBJ2-1; no definite D call. This CDR3 comprises 15 residues. CDR1 MNHEY and CDR2 SVGAGI come from the germline V gene. V lost 6 bases and J 1 base, leaving 13 bases between the germline ends. CDR3 residues: CASSVSAASYNEQFF. The DNA for the CDR3 is TGTGCCAGCAGCGTTAGTGCGGCGTCCTACAATGAGCAGTTCTTC.

The V call is TRBV7-8, the J call TRBJ2-3; 8 bases map to TRBD2. This CDR3 has 18 residues. The V segment lost 5 bases and the J segment 4 bases; nucleotides outside the gene matches: 17. Germline CDR1 reads SGHVS; CDR2 reads FQNEAQ. In DNA form, the CDR3 reads TGTGCCAGCAGCCCTCGGGTAGGACTAGCAGGGCCCCCAGATACGCAGTATTTT. Protein product: CASSPRVGLAGPPDTQYF.

CDR3 loop: CASSLLGGSLLNEQFF. In nucleotides, the CDR3 is TGTGCCAGCAGCTTGTTGGGGGGATCTCTCCTCAATGAGCAGTTCTTC. The V call is TRBV7-9, the J call TRBJ2-1; perhaps TRBD2 as D (6 bases). Trimming left V 3 bases short and J 6 bases short, with 18 bases between. This CDR3 is built from 16 residues. The V gene's germline CDR1 is SEHNR and CDR2 FQNEAQ (reference sequence).

J is TRBJ2-7 and V is TRBV9; 8 nucleotides match TRBD2. Germline assignment: CDR1 SGDLS and CDR2 YYNGEE. Trimming cost V 0 bases and J 2 bases; bases outside gene matches: 10. CDR3 length: 17 residues. The CDR3 is CASSVASGTSFTYEQYF. The CDR3 DNA reads as TGTGCCAGCAGCGTAGCCTCAGGGACTAGTTTTACCTACGAGCAGTACTTC.

The chain is built from TRBV15 and TRBJ2-1; TRBD2 agrees at 8 bases. There are 15 residues in the CDR3. Looked up from germline, CDR1 is LNHNV and CDR2 is YYDKDF (reference sequence). The J segment lost 2 bases and the V segment lost 4 bases, leaving 4 bases of the junction unmatched. Written as DNA, the CDR3 is TGTGCCACCAGCAATGGACTAGCTACCTACAATGAGCAGTTCTTC. Its translation is CATSNGLATYNEQFF. The full variable domain, in which reference TRBV15 and TRBJ2-1 provide the parts outside the CDR3, is DAMVIQNPRYQVTQFGKPVTLSCSQTLNHNVMYWYQQKSSQAPKLLFHYYDKDFNNEADTPDNFQSRRPNTSFCFLDIRSPGLGDTAMYLCATSNGLATYNEQFFGPGTRLTVL.

This chain connects TRBV11-2 to TRBJ2-3; tentative D call: TRBD1 (6 bases). The CDR3 has 15 amino acids. Trimming shortened V by 5 bases and J by 0 bases, and 12 bases separated the two germline ends. CDR1 and CDR2 (germline): SGHAT, FQNNGV. The CDR3 reads CASSPGTPSTDTQYF. The CDR3 DNA sequence: TGTGCCAGCAGCCCGGGGACACCTAGCACAGATACGCAGTATTTT.